The 8 T cell receptor beta chains listed next were all sequenced from one sample in a study of T cells in Graves' hyperthyroidism and ophthalmopathy. RNA transcripts provided the source from which TCR beta CDR3 regions were amplified. TCR CDR3 regions were first amplified by RT-PCR with HTBI primers. One entry per CDR3 protein, called by TCRdb with MiXCR from the multiplex PCR reads. The sample consists of 350,000 to 400,000 distinct CDR3 sequences, 15% of them appearing once. Sequenced sample: blood. The receptors here all came from a woman aged 25 to 39 with Graves' hyperthyroidism.

The V gene is TRBV9, the J gene TRBJ2-2; no firm D call. Between the trimmed V and J ends, which lost 0 bases and 3 bases, there was a span of 12 bases. CDR1 is SGDLS and CDR2 is YYNGEE in the germline V gene. The CDR3 spans 16 residues. The chain's CDR3 is CASSVVQQLDTGELFF. CDR3 DNA sequence: TGTGCCAGCAGCGTAGTACAGCAGTTAGACACCGGGGAGCTGTTTTTT.

This clonotype was detected only a few times. The genes are TRBV6-2 or TRBV6-3 and TRBJ2-3, with 16 bases fitting TRBD2. The CDR3 has 19 residues. V gave up 4 bases and J gave up 2 bases; unmatched junction bases: 9. The germline V gene has CDR1 MNHEY and CDR2 SVGEGT. The DNA for the CDR3 is TGTGCCAGCAGTTTGGGACTAGCGGGAGGGAGTCGGGCCACAGATACGCAGTATTTT. Translated, it gives CASSLGLAGGSRATDTQYF.

The chain is built from TRBV10-2 and TRBJ2-1; TRBD1 matches at 9 bases. There are 15 residues in the CDR3. Unmatched junction bases numbered 9, after V lost 6 bases and J lost 6 bases. CDR1 and CDR2 (germline): WSHSY, SAAADI. The CDR3 bases are TGCGCCAGCAGGGATGGGACAGGGCTCAGCAATGAGCAGTTCTTC. It translates to CASRDGTGLSNEQFF.

This clonotype was recorded many times. This chain joins TRBV12-3 or TRBV12-4 and TRBJ1-5; TRBD1 matches 9 bases. The CDR3 extends over 15 amino acids. J lost 5 bases, V lost 9 bases, and 11 bases had no gene match. The CDR3 DNA reads TGTGCCAGTCTGAAGGGACAGGGCCAATATCAGCCCCAGCATTTT. This gives the protein CASLKGQGQYQPQHF.

Ten or more counts support this clonotype. This sequence joins TRBV27 and TRBJ1-5, with TRBD1 matching over 7 bases. After removal of 6 bases from V and 0 bases from J, the junction contained 5 bases not matched to a gene. The CDR3 has 15 amino acids. Per the germline V gene, CDR1 is MNHEY and CDR2 is SMNVEV (reference sequence). CDR3 in DNA: TGTGCCAGCAGCGCAGGGGGAGGTAGCAATCAGCCCCAGCATTTT. Amino acids: CASSAGGGSNQPQHF.

On this clonotype: A much bigger clone sits one base away, suggesting this may be a read error. The gene calls are TRBV20-1 and TRBJ2-7; 8 bases fit TRBD2. The CDR3 totals 15 residues. Germline V gene sequence: CDR1 DFQATT, CDR2 SNEGSKA (reference sequence). The CDR3 reads CSARDPSTSGYEQCF. The CDR3 DNA follows: TGCAGTGCTAGAGACCCTTCTACTAGCGGTTACGAGCAGTGCTTC.

This clonotype was counted only a few times. The junction departs from the called germline gene at one end, perhaps through a read error. The chain uses TRBV18 and TRBJ2-1; 14 nucleotides line up with TRBD2. Per the germline V gene, CDR1 is KGHSH and CDR2 is LQKENI. This CDR3 contains 17 residues. Written as DNA, the CDR3 is TGTGCCAGCTCACCGGGACTAGCGGGAGTATCCTACAGTGAGCAGTTCTTC. It encodes CASSPGLAGVSYSEQFF.

This clonotype was seen a handful of times. The chain is built from TRBV5-1 and TRBJ2-7; no clear D. The CDR3 consists of 14 residues. The V end lost 1 base, the J end lost 3 bases, and 11 bases lay between the germline ends. Germline V CDR1 and CDR2: SGHRS, YFSETQ. The DNA for the CDR3 is TGCGCCAGCAGCTTGAACCACCCCAGCTACGAGCAGTACTTC. Protein: CASSLNHPSYEQYF.